The present T cell receptor (beta chain) was sequenced within a study of T cell responses to AZD1222 COVID-19 vaccine. This clone appeared once. TCRdb's copy holds only in-frame clones and misses some; the assay was immunoSEQ multiplex PCR. The sample lists roughly 87,000 clones; almost 90% were seen once. Deletions cut 4 bases from V and 6 bases from J, with 16 bases between. The CDR3 covers 15 residues. Per the germline V gene, CDR1 is SGHAT and CDR2 is FQNNGV. Specimen: peripheral blood, collected 28 days after the second AZD1222 dose. The sequence was obtained from an adult who received the AZD1222 COVID-19 vaccine. The V gene is TRBV11-2, the J gene TRBJ2-1; no clear D. The CDR3 region is CASSSWVDVSNEQFF. The CDR3 bases are TGTGCCAGCAGCTCCTGGGTAGACGTTAGCAATGAGCAGTTCTTC.